The sequence of this T cell receptor beta chain was determined in a study of identical twins. Deletions cut 5 bases from V and 2 bases from J, with 10 bases between. Per the germline V gene, CDR1 is MNHEY and CDR2 is SMNVEV (reference sequence). The CDR3 has 13 residues. Each cDNA held unique molecular identifiers, and template switching gave it a universal primer site. TCRdb fed the 5' RACE reads into MiXCR, producing one record per CDR3 protein. The sample lists around 690,000 distinct CDR3 sequences, 21% occurring once. These records were also assigned to another study, of T cells expressing NK-cell markers. Turning to that study: Of CD8+ T cells, 1.0-7.0% belonged to dominant NKG2C+ clonotypes in roughly 6 donors. Clones of NKG2C+ T cells that had expanded were of unclear HCMV specificity.

The chain uses TRBV27 and TRBJ2-7; D gene ambiguous. The specimen was PBMCs. The TCR sequence derives from a woman aged 18-35 years in good health. DNA for the CDR3: TGTGCCAGCAGTGTACAGCAAGCCTACGAGCAGTACTTC. Translation gives CASSVQQAYEQYF.